This is a list of T cell receptor beta chains from one sample in a study of technical replicates of blood from a few donors. The assay was immunoSEQ multiplex PCR, and TCRdb's table has in-frame clones only and misses some. The table lists tens of thousands of clones, roughly 98% of them singletons. The sample taken for sequencing was T cells isolated from PBMCs. The receptor set was obtained from a human donor in good health. CDR3s include the opening cysteine and the closing phenylalanine or tryptophan. The D gene is left open where the match is weak.

d_call j_call v_call cdr3_aa
. TRBJ2-7 TRBV9 CASSPSGFGYEQYF
. TRBJ2-5 TRBV27 CASSLKGRELGLPPRTQYF
TRBD1 TRBJ2-1 TRBV5-4 CASSPGQGPYNEQFF
TRBD1 TRBJ2-5 TRBV15 CATSGRQGGETQYF
. TRBJ1-2 TRBV2 CASSGEGNYGYTF
TRBD1 TRBJ2-6 TRBV28 CASSLIGGTGANVLTF
TRBD2 TRBJ2-7 TRBV6-5 CASTSGTHEQYF
. TRBJ2-1 TRBV6-5 CASSLGHEQFF
. TRBJ1-1 TRBV20-1 CSARGPEAFF
. TRBJ2-3 TRBV29-1 CSVRESVADTQYF
. TRBJ2-6 TRBV18 CASSGVGRDSGANVLTF
. TRBJ2-2 TRBV5-6 CASSWAGHGELFF
TRBD1 TRBJ2-7 TRBV18 CASSPPDRLTYEQYF
TRBD2 TRBJ2-5 TRBV28 CASSLLTSGQETQYF
. TRBJ2-7 TRBV28 CASSALGGNSYEQYF
TRBD2 TRBJ2-1 TRBV6-5 CASSYTGLAGSNEQFF
. TRBJ2-6 TRBV30 CAWSAYLAALPGANVLTF
TRBD1 TRBJ2-5 TRBV5-1 CASSYDREGQYF
. TRBJ1-3 TRBV9 CASSLGLNSGNTIYF
. TRBJ2-2 TRBV9 CASSAVILANTGELFF
TRBD1 TRBJ2-7 TRBV7-9 CASGDRGTYEQYF
. TRBJ1-2 TRBV6-1 CASSLVGGEVSYTF
TRBD2 TRBJ2-3 TRBV9 CASSRGTSGRADTQYF
TRBD2 TRBJ2-1 TRBV9 CASSVGSSGSGHEQFF
TRBD1 TRBJ1-1 TRBV28 CASSLGDRGHTEAFF
. TRBJ2-7 TRBV6-5 CASSIDSYEQYF
TRBD2 TRBJ2-7 TRBV5-1 CASSLSGSRDYEQYF
. TRBJ2-1 TRBV9 CASSPYRNEQFF
TRBD1 TRBJ1-1 TRBV20-1 CTRQGNTEAFF
TRBD2 TRBJ2-1 TRBV15 CATSREPSGIYNEQFF
. TRBJ1-5 TRBV4-1 CASSQVNVGDQPQHF
. TRBJ2-7 TRBV2 CASSESPGRPLREQYF